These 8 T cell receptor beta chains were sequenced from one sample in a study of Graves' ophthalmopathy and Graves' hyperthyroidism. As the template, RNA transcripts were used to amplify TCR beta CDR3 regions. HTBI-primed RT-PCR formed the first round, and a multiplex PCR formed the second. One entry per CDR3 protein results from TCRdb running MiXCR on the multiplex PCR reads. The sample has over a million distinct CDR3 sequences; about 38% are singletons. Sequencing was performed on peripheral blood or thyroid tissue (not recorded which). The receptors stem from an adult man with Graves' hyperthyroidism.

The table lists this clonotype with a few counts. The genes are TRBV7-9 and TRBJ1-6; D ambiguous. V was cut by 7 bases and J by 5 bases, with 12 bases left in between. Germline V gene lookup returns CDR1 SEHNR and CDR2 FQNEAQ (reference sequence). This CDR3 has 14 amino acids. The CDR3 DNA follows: TGTGCCAGCATCCAGGCCCACGATAATTCACCCCTCCACTTT. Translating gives CASIQAHDNSPLHF.

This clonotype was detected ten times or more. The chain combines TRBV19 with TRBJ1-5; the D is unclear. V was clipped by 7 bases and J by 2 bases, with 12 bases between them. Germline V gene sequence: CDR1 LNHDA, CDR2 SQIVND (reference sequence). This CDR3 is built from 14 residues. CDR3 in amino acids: CASKDAYGNQPQHF. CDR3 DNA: TGTGCCAGTAAAGACGCCTATGGCAATCAGCCCCAGCATTTT.

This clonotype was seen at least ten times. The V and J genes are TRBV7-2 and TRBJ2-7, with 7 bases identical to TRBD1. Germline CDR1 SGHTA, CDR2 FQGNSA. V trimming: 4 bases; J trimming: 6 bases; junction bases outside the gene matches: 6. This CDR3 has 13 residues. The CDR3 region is CASSSRTGAEQYF. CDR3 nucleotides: TGTGCCAGCAGCTCACGGACAGGCGCCGAGCAGTACTTC.

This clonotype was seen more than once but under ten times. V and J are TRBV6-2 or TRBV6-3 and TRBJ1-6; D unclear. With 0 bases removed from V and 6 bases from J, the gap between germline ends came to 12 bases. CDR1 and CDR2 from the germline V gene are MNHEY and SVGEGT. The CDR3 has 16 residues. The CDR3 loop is CASSYSPPGGNSPLHF. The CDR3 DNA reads TGTGCCAGCAGTTACTCACCTCCGGGCGGTAATTCACCCCTCCACTTT.

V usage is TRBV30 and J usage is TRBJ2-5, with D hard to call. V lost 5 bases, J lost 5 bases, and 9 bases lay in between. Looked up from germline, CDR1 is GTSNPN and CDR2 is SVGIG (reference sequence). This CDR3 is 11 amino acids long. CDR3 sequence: CAWDTRETQYF. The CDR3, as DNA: TGTGCCTGGGATACCCGGGAGACCCAGTACTTC. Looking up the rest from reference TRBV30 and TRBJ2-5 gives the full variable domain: SQTIHQWPATLVQPVGSPLSLECTVEGTSNPNLYWYRQAAGRGLQLLFYSVGIGQISSEVPQNLSASRPQDRQFILSSKKLLLSDSGFYLCAWDTRETQYFGPGTRLLVL.

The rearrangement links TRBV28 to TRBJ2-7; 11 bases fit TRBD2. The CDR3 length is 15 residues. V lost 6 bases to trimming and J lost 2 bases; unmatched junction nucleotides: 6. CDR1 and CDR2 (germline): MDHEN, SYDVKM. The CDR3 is CASSLRLAGTYEQYF. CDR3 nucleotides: TGTGCCAGCAGCCTCCGACTAGCGGGGACCTACGAGCAGTACTTC.

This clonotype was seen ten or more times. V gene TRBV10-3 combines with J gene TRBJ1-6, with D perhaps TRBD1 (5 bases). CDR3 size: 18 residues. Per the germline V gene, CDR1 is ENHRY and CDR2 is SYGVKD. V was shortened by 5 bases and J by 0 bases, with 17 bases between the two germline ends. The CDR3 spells CAISSVKWGSSYNSPLHF. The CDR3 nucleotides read TGTGCCATCAGTTCGGTTAAATGGGGGAGCTCCTATAATTCACCCCTCCACTTT.

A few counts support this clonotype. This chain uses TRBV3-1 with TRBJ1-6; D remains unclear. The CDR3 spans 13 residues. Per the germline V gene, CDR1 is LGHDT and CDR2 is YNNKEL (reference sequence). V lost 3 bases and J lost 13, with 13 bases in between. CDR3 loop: CASSQGSRVPLHF. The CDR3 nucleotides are TGTGCCAGCAGCCAGGGGTCAAGGGTGCCCCTCCACTTT.